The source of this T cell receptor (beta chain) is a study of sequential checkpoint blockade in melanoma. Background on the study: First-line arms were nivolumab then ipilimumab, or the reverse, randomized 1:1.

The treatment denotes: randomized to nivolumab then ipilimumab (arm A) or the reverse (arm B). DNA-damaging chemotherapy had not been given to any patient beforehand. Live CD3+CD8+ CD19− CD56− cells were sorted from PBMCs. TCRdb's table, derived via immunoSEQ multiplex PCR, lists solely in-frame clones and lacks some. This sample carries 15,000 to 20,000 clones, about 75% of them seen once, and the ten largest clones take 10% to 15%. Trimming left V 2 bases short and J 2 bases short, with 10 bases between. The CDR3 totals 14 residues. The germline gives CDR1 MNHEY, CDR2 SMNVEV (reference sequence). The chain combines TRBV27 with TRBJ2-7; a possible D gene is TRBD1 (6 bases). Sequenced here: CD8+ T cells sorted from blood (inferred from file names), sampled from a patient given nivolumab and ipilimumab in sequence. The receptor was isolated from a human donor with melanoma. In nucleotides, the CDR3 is TGTGCCAGCAGTTTACAGGGGCGACCCTACGAGCAGTACTTC. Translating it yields CASSLQGRPYEQYF.